This T cell receptor (beta chain) was documented in a study of control samples from healthy donors and cancer patients. Using immunoSEQ multiplex PCR, the repertoire was profiled, and TCRdb retains in-frame clones only, with some absent. The sample contains approximately 140,000 clones, roughly nine tenths of which appear only once. CDR3 size: 15 residues. J lost 5 bases, V lost 4 bases, and 6 bases had no gene match. The germline gives CDR1 SGDLS, CDR2 YYNGEE. This sequence joins TRBV9 and TRBJ2-2; TRBD1 aligns across 9 bases. Sequenced input: blood. The receptor's source is a woman aged 25 to 39 in good health. The DNA for the CDR3 is TGTGCCAGCAGCCCTACAGGGGGCGGGACCGGGGAGCTGTTTTTT. Its translation: CASSPTGGGTGELFF. Supplemented by reference TRBV9 and TRBJ2-2, the full variable domain reads DSGVTQTPKHLITATGQRVTLRCSPRSGDLSVYWYQQSLDQGLQFLIQYYNGEERAKGNILERFSAQQFPDLHSELNLSSLELGDSALYFCASSPTGGGTGELFFGEGSRLTVL.